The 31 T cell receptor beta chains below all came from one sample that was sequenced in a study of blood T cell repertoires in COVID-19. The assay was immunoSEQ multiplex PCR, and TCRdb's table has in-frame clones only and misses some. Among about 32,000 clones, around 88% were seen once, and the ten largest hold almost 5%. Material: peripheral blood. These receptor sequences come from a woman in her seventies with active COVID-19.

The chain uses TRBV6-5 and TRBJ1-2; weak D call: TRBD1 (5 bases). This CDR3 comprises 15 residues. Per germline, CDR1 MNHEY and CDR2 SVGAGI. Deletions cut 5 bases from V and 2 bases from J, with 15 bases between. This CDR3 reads CASSPPGRANYGYTF. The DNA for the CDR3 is TGTGCCAGCAGTCCCCCCGGCAGGGCGAACTATGGCTACACCTTC.

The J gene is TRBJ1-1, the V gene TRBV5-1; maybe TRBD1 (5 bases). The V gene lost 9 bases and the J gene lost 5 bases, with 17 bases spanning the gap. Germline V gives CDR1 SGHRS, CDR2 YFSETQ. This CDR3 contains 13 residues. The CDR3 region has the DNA TGCGCCACGGCGGAGGGGATAGGAACTGAAGCTTTCTTT. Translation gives CATAEGIGTEAFF.

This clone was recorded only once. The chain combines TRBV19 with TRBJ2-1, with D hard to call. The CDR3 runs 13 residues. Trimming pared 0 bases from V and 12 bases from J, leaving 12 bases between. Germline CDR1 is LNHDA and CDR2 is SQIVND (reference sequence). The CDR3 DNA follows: TGTGCCAGTAGTATAGATCGAGGCGAACCGCAGTTCTTC. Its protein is CASSIDRGEPQFF.

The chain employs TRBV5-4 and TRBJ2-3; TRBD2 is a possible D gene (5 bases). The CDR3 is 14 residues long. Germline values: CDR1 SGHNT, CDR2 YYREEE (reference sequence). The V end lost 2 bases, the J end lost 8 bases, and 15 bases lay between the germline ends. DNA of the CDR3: TGTGCCAGCAGCTTTTCACTAGGGCTAGGTACGCAGTATTTT. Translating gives CASSFSLGLGTQYF.

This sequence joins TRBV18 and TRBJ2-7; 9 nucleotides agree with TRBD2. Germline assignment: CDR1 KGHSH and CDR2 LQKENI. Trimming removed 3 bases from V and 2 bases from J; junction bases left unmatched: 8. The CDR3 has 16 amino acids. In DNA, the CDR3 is TGTGCCAGCTCACCGGCTGGCGGGGGGGTCGCCTACGAGCAGTACTTC. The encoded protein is CASSPAGGGVAYEQYF.

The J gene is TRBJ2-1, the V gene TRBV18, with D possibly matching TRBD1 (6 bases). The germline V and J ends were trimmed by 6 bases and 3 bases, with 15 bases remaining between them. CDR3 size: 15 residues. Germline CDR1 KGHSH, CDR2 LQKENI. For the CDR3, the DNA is TGTGCCAGCTCGCCCCGGGACACCGTCTACAATGAGCAGTTCTTC. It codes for CASSPRDTVYNEQFF.

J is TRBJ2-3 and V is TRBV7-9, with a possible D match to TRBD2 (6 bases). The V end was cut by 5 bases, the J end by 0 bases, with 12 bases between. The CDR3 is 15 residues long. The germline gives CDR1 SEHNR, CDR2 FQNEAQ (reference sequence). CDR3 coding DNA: TGTGCCAGCAGCGCTCTAGCGACAAGCACAGATACGCAGTATTTT. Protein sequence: CASSALATSTDTQYF.

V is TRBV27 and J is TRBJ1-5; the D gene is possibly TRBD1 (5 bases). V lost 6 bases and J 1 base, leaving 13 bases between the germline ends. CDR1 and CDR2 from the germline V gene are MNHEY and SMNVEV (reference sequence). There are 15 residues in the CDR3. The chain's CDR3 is CASSLRGASNQPQHF. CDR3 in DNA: TGTGCCAGCAGCCTCCGCGGGGCCAGCAATCAGCCCCAGCATTTT.

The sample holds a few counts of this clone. The CDR3 bases are TGTGCCAGCAGCCCGATGCCCGATAGCGGGGGCGGGGATACGCAGTATTTT. Encoded protein: CASSPMPDSGGGDTQYF. The V gene is TRBV9, the J gene TRBJ2-3; 9 bases map to TRBD2. The CDR3 is 17 residues long. Germline V CDR1 and CDR2: SGDLS, YYNGEE. Trimming removed 4 bases from V and 6 bases from J; junction bases left unmatched: 15.

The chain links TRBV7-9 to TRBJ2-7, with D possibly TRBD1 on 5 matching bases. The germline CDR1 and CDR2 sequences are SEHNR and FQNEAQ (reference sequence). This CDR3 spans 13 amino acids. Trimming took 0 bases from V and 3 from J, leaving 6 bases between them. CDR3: CASSLATGYEQYF. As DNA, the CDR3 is TGTGCCAGCAGCTTAGCCACAGGCTACGAGCAGTACTTC.

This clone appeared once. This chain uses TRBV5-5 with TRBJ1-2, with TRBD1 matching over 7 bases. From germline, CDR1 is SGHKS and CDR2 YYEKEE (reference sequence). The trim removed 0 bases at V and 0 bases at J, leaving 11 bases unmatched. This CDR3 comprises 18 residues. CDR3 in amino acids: CASSLEILQGTANYGYTF. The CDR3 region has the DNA TGTGCCAGCAGCTTGGAGATCCTACAGGGGACCGCTAACTATGGCTACACCTTC.

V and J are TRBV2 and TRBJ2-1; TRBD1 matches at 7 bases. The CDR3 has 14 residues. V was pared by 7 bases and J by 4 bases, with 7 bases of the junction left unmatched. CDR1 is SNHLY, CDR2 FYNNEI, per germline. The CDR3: CASTPGQTYNEQFF. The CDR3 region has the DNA TGTGCCAGCACCCCGGGACAGACTTACAATGAGCAGTTCTTC. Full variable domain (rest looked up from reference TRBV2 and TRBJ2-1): EPEVTQTPSHQVTQMGQEVILRCVPISNHLYFYWYRQILGQKVEFLVSFYNNEISEKSEIFDDQFSVERPDGSNFTLKIRSTKLEDSAMYFCASTPGQTYNEQFFGPGTRLTVL.

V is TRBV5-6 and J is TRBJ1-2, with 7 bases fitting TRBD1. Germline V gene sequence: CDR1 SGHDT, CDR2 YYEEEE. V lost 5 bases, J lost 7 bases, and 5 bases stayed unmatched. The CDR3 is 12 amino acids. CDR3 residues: CASRNRGFGYTF. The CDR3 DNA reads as TGTGCCAGCAGGAACAGGGGATTTGGCTACACCTTC.

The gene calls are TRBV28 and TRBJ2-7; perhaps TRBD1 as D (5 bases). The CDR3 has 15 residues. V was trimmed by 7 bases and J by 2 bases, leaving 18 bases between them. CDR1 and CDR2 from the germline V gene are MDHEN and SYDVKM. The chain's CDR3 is CASTTLTENPYEQYF. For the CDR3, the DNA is TGTGCCAGCACCACATTGACAGAGAATCCCTACGAGCAGTACTTC.

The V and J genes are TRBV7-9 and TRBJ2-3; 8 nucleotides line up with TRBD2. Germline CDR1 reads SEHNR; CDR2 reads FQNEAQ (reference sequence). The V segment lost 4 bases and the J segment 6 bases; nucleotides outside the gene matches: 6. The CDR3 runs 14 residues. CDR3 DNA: TGTGCCAGCAGCTCCGGGGGGGCAGGGGATACGCAGTATTTT. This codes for CASSSGGAGDTQYF.

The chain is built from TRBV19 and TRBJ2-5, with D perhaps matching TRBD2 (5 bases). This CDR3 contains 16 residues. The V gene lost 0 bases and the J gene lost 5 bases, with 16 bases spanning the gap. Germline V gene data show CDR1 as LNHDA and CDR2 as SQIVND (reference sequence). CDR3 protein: CASSIDLAGLLETQYF. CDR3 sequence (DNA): TGTGCCAGTAGTATAGATCTAGCTGGTCTCCTGGAGACCCAGTACTTC.

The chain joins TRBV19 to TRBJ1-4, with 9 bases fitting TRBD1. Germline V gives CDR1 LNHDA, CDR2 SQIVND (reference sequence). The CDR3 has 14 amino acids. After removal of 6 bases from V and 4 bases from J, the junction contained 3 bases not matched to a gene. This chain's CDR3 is CASSRDRDNEKLFF. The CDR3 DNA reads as TGTGCCAGTAGCAGGGACAGGGATAATGAAAAACTGTTTTTT.

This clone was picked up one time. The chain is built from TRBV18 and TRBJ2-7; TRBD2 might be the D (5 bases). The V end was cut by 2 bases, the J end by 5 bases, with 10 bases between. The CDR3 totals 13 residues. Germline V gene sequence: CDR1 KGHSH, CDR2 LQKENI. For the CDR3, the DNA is TGTGCCAGCTCACCATTGGCGGAGGACGAGCAGTACTTC. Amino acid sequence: CASSPLAEDEQYF.

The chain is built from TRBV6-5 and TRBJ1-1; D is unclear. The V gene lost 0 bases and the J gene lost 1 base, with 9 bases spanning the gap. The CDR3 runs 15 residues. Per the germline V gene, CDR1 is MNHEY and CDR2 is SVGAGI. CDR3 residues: CASSYSGVANTEAFF. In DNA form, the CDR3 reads TGTGCCAGCAGTTACTCCGGGGTGGCGAACACTGAAGCTTTCTTT.

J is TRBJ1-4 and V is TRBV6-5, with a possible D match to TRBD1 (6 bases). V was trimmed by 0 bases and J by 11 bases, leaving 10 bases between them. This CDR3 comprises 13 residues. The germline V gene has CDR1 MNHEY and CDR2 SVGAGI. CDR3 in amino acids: CASSYSKGGKLFF. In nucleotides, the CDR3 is TGTGCCAGCAGTTACTCGAAGGGGGGGAAACTGTTTTTT.

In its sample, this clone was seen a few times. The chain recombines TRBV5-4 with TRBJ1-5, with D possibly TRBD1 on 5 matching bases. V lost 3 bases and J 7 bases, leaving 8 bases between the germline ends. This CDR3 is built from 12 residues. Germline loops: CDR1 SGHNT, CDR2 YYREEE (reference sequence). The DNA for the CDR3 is TGTGCCAGCAGCTATGACAGCCAGCCCCAGCATTTT. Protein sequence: CASSYDSQPQHF. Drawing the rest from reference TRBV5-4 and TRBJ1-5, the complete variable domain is ETGVTQSPTHLIKTRGQQVTLRCSSQSGHNTVSWYQQALGQGPQFIFQYYREEENGRGNFPPRFSGLQFPNYSSELNVNALELDDSALYLCASSYDSQPQHFGDGTRLSIL.

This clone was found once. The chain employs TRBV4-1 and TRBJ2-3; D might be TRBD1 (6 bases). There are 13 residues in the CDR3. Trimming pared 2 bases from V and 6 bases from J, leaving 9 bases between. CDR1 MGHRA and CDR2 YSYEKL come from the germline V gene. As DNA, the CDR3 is TGCGCCAGCAGCCAACTGGGGGCGGATACGCAGTATTTT. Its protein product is CASSQLGADTQYF.

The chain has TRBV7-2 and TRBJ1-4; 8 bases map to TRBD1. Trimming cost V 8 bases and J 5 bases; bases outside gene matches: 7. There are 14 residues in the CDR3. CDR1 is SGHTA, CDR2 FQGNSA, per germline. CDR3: CASGSDRENEKLFF. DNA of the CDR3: TGTGCCAGCGGTTCGGACAGGGAGAATGAAAAACTGTTTTTT. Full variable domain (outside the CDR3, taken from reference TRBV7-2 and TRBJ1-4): GAGVSQSPSNKVTEKGKDVELRCDPISGHTALYWYRQSLGQGLEFLIYFQGNSAPDKSGLPSDRFSAERTGGSVSTLTIQRTQQEDSAVYLCASGSDRENEKLFFGSGTQLSVL.

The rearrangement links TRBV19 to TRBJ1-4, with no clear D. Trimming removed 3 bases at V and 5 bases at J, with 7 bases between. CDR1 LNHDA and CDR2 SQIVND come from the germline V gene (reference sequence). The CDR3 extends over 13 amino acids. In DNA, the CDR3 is TGTGCCAGTAGTATTACGGTGAATGAAAAACTGTTTTTT. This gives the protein CASSITVNEKLFF.

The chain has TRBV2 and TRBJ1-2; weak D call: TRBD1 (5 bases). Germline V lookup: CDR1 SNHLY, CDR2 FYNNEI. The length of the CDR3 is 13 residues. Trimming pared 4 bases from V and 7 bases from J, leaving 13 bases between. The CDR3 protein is CASSGGGGSGYTF. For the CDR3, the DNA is TGTGCCAGCAGTGGGGGGGGAGGCTCTGGCTACACCTTC.

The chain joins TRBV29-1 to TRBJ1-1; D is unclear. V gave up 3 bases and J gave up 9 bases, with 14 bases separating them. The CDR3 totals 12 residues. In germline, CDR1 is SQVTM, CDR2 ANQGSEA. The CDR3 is CSVESDGLQAFF. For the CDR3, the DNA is TGCAGCGTTGAGAGCGACGGCCTTCAAGCTTTCTTT.

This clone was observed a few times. The CDR3 sequence: CASSLSFIRTGQGYTF. CDR3 in DNA: TGTGCCAGCAGCTTATCTTTTATTCGGACAGGGCAAGGCTACACCTTC. The chain is built from TRBV7-2 and TRBJ1-2; 8 bases agree with TRBD1. The CDR3 has 16 amino acids. Germline lookup yields CDR1 SGHTA and CDR2 FQGNSA. V lost 2 bases to trimming and J lost 8 bases; unmatched junction nucleotides: 13.

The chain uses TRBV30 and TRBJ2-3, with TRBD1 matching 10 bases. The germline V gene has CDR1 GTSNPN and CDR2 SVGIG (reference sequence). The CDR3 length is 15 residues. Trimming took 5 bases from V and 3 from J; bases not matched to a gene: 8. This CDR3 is CAWERQGAWTDTQYF. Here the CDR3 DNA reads TGTGCCTGGGAAAGACAGGGGGCATGGACAGATACGCAGTATTTT.

CDR3 in DNA: TGTGCCAGCAGCTTAGGACAGGGTAGCAATCAGCCCCAGCATTTT. Protein product: CASSLGQGSNQPQHF. The V call is TRBV7-9, the J call TRBJ1-5; TRBD1 matches 7 bases. The ends lost 1 base at V and 0 bases at J; junction bases unmatched: 0. Per the germline V gene, CDR1 is SEHNR and CDR2 is FQNEAQ (reference sequence). CDR3 length: 15 amino acids.

This CDR3 is CAIETGTGANNEQFF. CDR3 DNA sequence: TGTGCCATCGAGACCGGGACAGGGGCTAACAATGAGCAGTTCTTC. The chain uses TRBV6-5 and TRBJ2-1, with 10 positions matching TRBD1. The CDR3 is 15 amino acids. Germline trimming cut 10 bases from V and 5 bases from J; bases unmatched to any gene: 11. Germline V gene sequence: CDR1 MNHEY, CDR2 SVGAGI.

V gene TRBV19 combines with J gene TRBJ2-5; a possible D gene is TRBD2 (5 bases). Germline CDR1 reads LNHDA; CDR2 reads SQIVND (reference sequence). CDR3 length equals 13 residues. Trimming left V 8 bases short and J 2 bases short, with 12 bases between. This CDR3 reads CASGSSGQETQYF. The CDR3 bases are TGTGCCAGTGGGAGTTCTGGGCAAGAGACCCAGTACTTC.